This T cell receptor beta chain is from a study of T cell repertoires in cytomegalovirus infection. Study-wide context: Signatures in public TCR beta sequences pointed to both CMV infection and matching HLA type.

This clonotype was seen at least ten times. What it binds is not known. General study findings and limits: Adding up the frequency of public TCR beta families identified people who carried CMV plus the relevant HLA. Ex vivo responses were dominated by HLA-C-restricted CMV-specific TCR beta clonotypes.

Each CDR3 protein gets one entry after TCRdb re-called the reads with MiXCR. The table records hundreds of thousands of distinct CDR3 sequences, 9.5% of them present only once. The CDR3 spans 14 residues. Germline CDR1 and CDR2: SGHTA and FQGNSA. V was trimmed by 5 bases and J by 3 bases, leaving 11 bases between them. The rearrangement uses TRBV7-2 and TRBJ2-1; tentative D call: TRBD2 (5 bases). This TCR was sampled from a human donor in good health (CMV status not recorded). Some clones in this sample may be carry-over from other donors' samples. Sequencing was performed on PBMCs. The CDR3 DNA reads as TGTGCCAGCAGCCCCACTAGGGTCTACAATGAGCAGTTCTTC. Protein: CASSPTRVYNEQFF.